This T cell receptor beta chain was recovered during a study of Ad26.COV2.S vaccination and SARS-CoV-2 variants. Study as a whole: Ad26.COV2.S was injected intramuscularly once or twice, 56 days apart. Study-wide results and caveats: Those who received vaccine or placebo ended up with similar non-spike TCR breadth. Placebo recipients trailed vaccine recipients in spike-specific TCR breadth.

Treatment in this sample: about 20 received Ad26.COV2.S at low or high dose, single or two shots; roughly five received placebo; per-sample allocation not given. Material that was analyzed had been drawn on day 63 after the first vaccine or placebo injection. Participants' vaccine, an Ad26 vector, delivered Wuhan-strain SARS-CoV-2 spike. The CDR3 covers 13 residues. V dropped 0 bases and J dropped 2 bases, with 5 bases sitting between them. Per germline, CDR1 MGHRA and CDR2 YSYEKL. As for this clone: Its cognate antigen is unknown.

This table comes from immunoSEQ multiplex PCR, and its TCRdb copy is limited to in-frame clones, with some not included. The repertoire holds some 520,000 clones, around 88% seen once, with about 13% in the top ten. The rearrangement joins TRBV4-1 to TRBJ2-7; D gene uncertain. Material: peripheral blood, obtained in a trial of Ad26.COV2.S vaccine versus placebo. This receptor was identified in a person aged 18-60 years who received the Ad26.COV2.S COVID-19 vaccine or a placebo. The CDR3 loop reads CASSQEQPYEQYF. CDR3 sequence (DNA): TGCGCCAGCAGCCAAGAACAGCCCTACGAGCAGTACTTC.